This TCR beta chain was profiled in a study of long-term antiretroviral therapy in people with HIV. Study outcomes and limitations: Pre-ART expanded clones dominated the repertoire at every time point. Repertoires looked antigen-experienced, with only a slight naive shift after ART. Specimen acquisition occurred between the mid-2000s and the late 2010s, potentially under older ART regimens.

Germline CDR1 reads SQVTM; CDR2 reads ANQGSEA. V was pared by 5 bases and J by 0 bases, with 10 bases between. CDR3 length: 14 residues. As regards this clone: Its antigen is unknown.

Sequencing relied on immunoSEQ assay v3.0, run at survey level. Sequencing was performed with immunoSEQ multiplex PCR; in TCRdb, only in-frame clones are kept and a portion is missing. The table shows roughly 28,000 clones, with roughly 94% occurring only once. Participants who had HIV were, without exception, treated in the United States. The TCR sequence derives from a man between 45 and 60 years old with HIV. This chain connects TRBV29-1 to TRBJ2-2, with D possibly being TRBD2 (7 bases). This material consisted of unsorted PBMCs, taken 5.3 years after starting antiretroviral therapy. This CDR3 is CSVRGAANTGELFF. For the CDR3, the DNA is TGCAGCGTTCGGGGGGCAGCGAACACCGGGGAGCTGTTTTTT.